Presented here are 21 T cell receptor beta chains from one specimen sequenced in a study of blood T cell repertoires in COVID-19. This table comes from immunoSEQ multiplex PCR, and its TCRdb copy is limited to in-frame clones, with some not included. The sample carries roughly 280,000 clones, 85% to 90% recorded once. What was sequenced was PBMCs or T cells enriched from blood (not recorded which). All receptors derive from a woman in her twenties or thirties with acute COVID-19.

V gene TRBV7-6 combines with J gene TRBJ2-1; 11 positions agree with TRBD2. The CDR3 spans 17 residues. The V segment lost 1 base and the J segment 1 base; nucleotides outside the gene matches: 3. Germline V gene sequence: CDR1 SGHVS, CDR2 FNYEAQ. The CDR3: CASSLVLAGVSYNEQFF. The CDR3 DNA reads as TGTGCCAGCAGCTTAGTACTAGCGGGAGTTTCCTACAATGAGCAGTTCTTC.

This chain uses TRBV6-5 with TRBJ1-3, with D perhaps matching TRBD1 (5 bases). Germline V CDR1 and CDR2: MNHEY, SVGAGI. The CDR3 loop spans 13 amino acids. Between the trimmed V and J ends, which lost 6 bases and 4 bases, there was a span of 10 bases. In DNA, the CDR3 is TGTGCCAGCAGACCAGGGTCAGGAAACACCATATATTTT. Translating gives CASRPGSGNTIYF.

The chain links TRBV28 to TRBJ2-7, with 9 bases fitting TRBD2. Germline loops: CDR1 MDHEN, CDR2 SYDVKM. The V segment lost 4 bases and the J segment 6 bases; nucleotides outside the gene matches: 7. The CDR3 has 14 amino acids. The CDR3 spells CASSSNPREGEQYF. The CDR3 DNA is TGTGCCAGCAGTTCAAATCCGCGGGAGGGCGAGCAGTACTTC.

This clone was counted once. This chain joins TRBV5-1 and TRBJ2-3; TRBD1 is a possible D gene (7 bases). Germline V lookup: CDR1 SGHRS, CDR2 YFSETQ. This CDR3 is 17 amino acids long. With 4 bases removed from V and 4 bases from J, the gap between germline ends came to 22 bases. DNA for the CDR3: TGCGCCAGCAGCCTTACAGGGGAGGCTAGGCCCCCAGATACGCAGTATTTT. Its translation: CASSLTGEARPPDTQYF.

The genes are TRBV4-3 and TRBJ2-7; D may be TRBD2 (5 bases). Germline loops: CDR1 LGHNA, CDR2 YSLEER. The length of the CDR3 is 17 residues. Trimming took 0 bases from V and 0 from J, leaving 15 bases between them. The CDR3 nucleotides read TGCGCCAGCAGCCAAGATAGAAGCGGTACTACCTCCTACGAGCAGTACTTC. The encoded protein is CASSQDRSGTTSYEQYF.

The chain recombines TRBV28 with TRBJ1-5; TRBD1 might be the D (5 bases). The germline V and J ends were trimmed by 5 bases and 0 bases, with 11 bases remaining between them. The CDR3 loop spans 15 amino acids. Germline V gives CDR1 MDHEN, CDR2 SYDVKM. CDR3 nucleotide sequence: TGTGCCAGCAGTCTCGGGGGTACTAGCAATCAGCCCCAGCATTTT. Protein product: CASSLGGTSNQPQHF.

The chain joins TRBV15 to TRBJ2-3; D possibly corresponds to TRBD1 (5 bases). CDR1 is LNHNV, CDR2 YYDKDF, per germline (reference sequence). V dropped 0 bases and J dropped 4 bases, with 11 bases sitting between them. The CDR3 length is 15 residues. The chain's CDR3 is CATSREGGAADTQYF. The CDR3 DNA is TGTGCCACCAGCAGAGAGGGTGGGGCGGCAGATACGCAGTATTTT. Full variable domain (rest looked up from reference TRBV15 and TRBJ2-3): DAMVIQNPRYQVTQFGKPVTLSCSQTLNHNVMYWYQQKSSQAPKLLFHYYDKDFNNEADTPDNFQSRRPNTSFCFLDIRSPGLGDTAMYLCATSREGGAADTQYFGPGTRLTVL.

This chain uses TRBV5-1 with TRBJ2-3; the match to TRBD2 covers 8 bases. This CDR3 has 19 amino acids. The germline V gene has CDR1 SGHRS and CDR2 YFSETQ. The ends lost 3 bases at V and 4 bases at J; junction bases unmatched: 19. The CDR3 spells CASSSPNKGVPGLADTQYF. The CDR3 nucleotides read TGCGCCAGCAGCTCACCCAACAAGGGTGTTCCGGGACTAGCAGATACGCAGTATTTT. Filled out from reference TRBV5-1 and TRBJ2-3, the complete variable domain reads KAGVTQTPRYLIKTRGQQVTLSCSPISGHRSVSWYQQTPGQGLQFLFEYFSETQRNKGNFPGRFSGRQFSNSRSEMNVSTLELGDSALYLCASSSPNKGVPGLADTQYFGPGTRLTVL.

This chain uses TRBV6-5 with TRBJ1-3; D is perhaps TRBD1 (5 bases). The V end was cut by 2 bases, the J end by 0 bases, with 11 bases between. Germline loops: CDR1 MNHEY, CDR2 SVGAGI. This CDR3 has 16 amino acids. The CDR3 loop reads CASSYATGSSGNTIYF. As DNA, the CDR3 is TGTGCCAGCAGTTACGCTACAGGCAGCTCTGGAAACACCATATATTTT.

The table lists this clone with many counts. The chain joins TRBV19 to TRBJ1-2; 7 nucleotides line up with TRBD1. Looked up from germline, CDR1 is LNHDA and CDR2 is SQIVND (reference sequence). The trim removed 5 bases at V and 5 bases at J, leaving 11 bases unmatched. The CDR3 covers 15 residues. The chain's CDR3 is CASSFFTGQLYGYTF. In DNA, the CDR3 is TGTGCCAGTAGTTTCTTTACGGGACAGCTATATGGCTACACCTTC. The full variable domain, completed using reference TRBV19 and TRBJ1-2, is DGGITQSPKYLFRKEGQNVTLSCEQNLNHDAMYWYRQDPGQGLRLIYYSQIVNDFQKGDIAEGYSVSREKKESFPLTVTSAQKNPTAFYLCASSFFTGQLYGYTFGSGTRLTVV.

V and J are TRBV27 and TRBJ1-5; D gene unclear. CDR1 MNHEY and CDR2 SMNVEV come from the germline V gene (reference sequence). The V and J ends lost 6 bases and 5 bases respectively, with 11 bases between them. The CDR3 is 13 amino acids. CDR3 protein: CASRNSRYQPQHF. The CDR3 region has the DNA TGTGCCAGCAGGAATTCTAGATATCAGCCCCAGCATTTT.

V usage is TRBV5-4 and J usage is TRBJ2-2; a weak D match, TRBD2 (6 bases). Germline V gives CDR1 SGHNT, CDR2 YYREEE (reference sequence). V was clipped by 1 base and J by 2 bases, with 12 bases between them. The CDR3 length is 16 residues. CDR3 DNA: TGTGCCAGCAGCTTGATCGGGAGCGCCAACACCGGGGAGCTGTTTTTT. It yields the protein CASSLIGSANTGELFF.

The J gene is TRBJ2-1, the V gene TRBV5-4; 10 bases align to TRBD2. CDR3 size: 15 residues. Germline CDR1 and CDR2: SGHNT and YYREEE (reference sequence). J was trimmed by 7 bases and V by 5 bases; bases with no gene match: 9. CDR3 DNA: TGTGCCAGCAGAAAGAGCGGGAGGGCCGTTAATGAGCAGTTCTTC. Translated, it gives CASRKSGRAVNEQFF. The complete variable domain, with remaining parts taken from reference TRBV5-4 and TRBJ2-1, reads ETGVTQSPTHLIKTRGQQVTLRCSSQSGHNTVSWYQQALGQGPQFIFQYYREEENGRGNFPPRFSGLQFPNYSSELNVNALELDDSALYLCASRKSGRAVNEQFFGPGTRLTVL.

The V call is TRBV29-1, the J call TRBJ2-7; 8 bases are a match to TRBD1. There are 18 residues in the CDR3. V lost 1 base and J lost 3; bases outside the gene matches: 17. CDR1 SQVTM and CDR2 ANQGSEA come from the germline V gene. CDR3 in DNA: TGCAGCGTTGAAGTTTTGCCGACAGGGGAGGCGAAATACTACGAGCAGTACTTC. Amino acids: CSVEVLPTGEAKYYEQYF.

The chain employs TRBV28 and TRBJ1-6; no firm D call. Trimming took off 6 bases at V and 0 bases at J, with 12 bases between the two ends. Per the germline V gene, CDR1 is MDHEN and CDR2 is SYDVKM. The CDR3 contains 16 residues. The CDR3 DNA reads as TGTGCCAGCAGCCCGCCTACTTTCTCCTATAATTCACCCCTCCACTTT. Translated, it gives CASSPPTFSYNSPLHF.

The chain couples TRBV5-6 to TRBJ2-7, with D perhaps matching TRBD2 (6 bases). The length of the CDR3 is 17 residues. Germline assignment: CDR1 SGHDT and CDR2 YYEEEE. V shed 4 bases and J shed 3 bases, with 23 bases lying between them. The CDR3 sequence: CASSRGIFRDWGYEQYF. The CDR3 DNA is TGTGCCAGCAGCCGGGGGATATTCCGGGACTGGGGCTACGAGCAGTACTTC.

The chain recombines TRBV7-9 with TRBJ1-1, with 8 positions matching TRBD1. The V and J ends lost 4 bases and 4 bases, in that order; junction bases with no gene match: 8. The V gene's germline CDR1 is SEHNR and CDR2 FQNEAQ (reference sequence). There are 15 residues in the CDR3. This CDR3 reads CASSSSGQGITEAFF. The CDR3 nucleotides read TGTGCCAGCAGCTCATCCGGACAGGGTATCACTGAAGCTTTCTTT.

V usage is TRBV28 and J usage is TRBJ1-3, with a possible D match to TRBD1 (6 bases). The CDR3 contains 15 residues. Germline values: CDR1 MDHEN, CDR2 SYDVKM. V gave up 5 bases and J gave up 2 bases, with 13 bases separating them. Here the CDR3 DNA reads TGTGCCAGCAGTCTACCCCACAGGGCTGGAAACACCATATATTTT. It is translated as CASSLPHRAGNTIYF.

With respect to this clone: Other DNA sequences in the same sample also yield this CDR3. This chain uses TRBV30 with TRBJ2-7, with D uncertain. Germline V gene sequence: CDR1 GTSNPN, CDR2 SVGIG (reference sequence). V was pared by 1 base and J by 4 bases, with 5 bases between. The CDR3 spans 11 residues. CDR3 region: CAWSAGYEQYF. CDR3 in DNA: TGTGCCTGGAGTGCAGGTTACGAGCAGTACTTC.

The chain uses TRBV4-3 and TRBJ1-1; TRBD1 is a possible D gene (6 bases). Germline CDR1 and CDR2: LGHNA and YSLEER. Trimming stripped 6 bases from V and 1 base from J, with 9 bases between. The CDR3 loop spans 13 amino acids. The CDR3 protein is CASSLDRNTEAFF. DNA for the CDR3: TGCGCCAGCAGTCTGGACAGGAACACTGAAGCTTTCTTT.

The chain uses TRBV6-5 and TRBJ2-1; weak D call: TRBD1 (6 bases). The germline V gene encodes CDR1 MNHEY and CDR2 SVGAGI. V was cut by 8 bases and J by 6 bases, with 17 bases left in between. The CDR3 contains 14 residues. The CDR3 DNA reads as TGTGCCAGCGTTTCACAGGGCAGGGGCAATGAGCAGTTCTTC. It is translated as CASVSQGRGNEQFF.